This T cell receptor beta chain was identified in a study of blood T cell repertoires in COVID-19. Study-wide background: COVID-19 samples, acute and convalescent, were from the United States, Italy and Spain. From T cells, B-cell-depleted T cells, or PBMCs came the material, which was cDNA or gDNA.

Study processing details: Reference gene primers were amplified, and this amplification served to estimate nucleated cell counts. Only in-frame clones appear in the TCRdb table, and some are missing; sequencing was by immunoSEQ multiplex PCR. That table gives V, J and clone size, and the DNA gave D and trimming. The sample has some 240,000 clones; 84% are singletons. Trimming cost V 6 bases and J 3 bases, with 24 bases left between them. Germline V CDR1 and CDR2: LNHDA, SQIVND (reference sequence). CDR3 length: 18 residues. The V and J genes are TRBV19 and TRBJ1-5; perhaps TRBD1 as D (5 bases). The specimen sequenced was peripheral blood. The receptor comes from a man aged 50-60 years with active or convalescent COVID-19. The CDR3 reads CASSLGLLGRAFNQPQHF. The CDR3 DNA is TGTGCCAGTAGCCTCGGCCTGCTCGGCAGGGCCTTCAATCAGCCCCAGCATTTT.